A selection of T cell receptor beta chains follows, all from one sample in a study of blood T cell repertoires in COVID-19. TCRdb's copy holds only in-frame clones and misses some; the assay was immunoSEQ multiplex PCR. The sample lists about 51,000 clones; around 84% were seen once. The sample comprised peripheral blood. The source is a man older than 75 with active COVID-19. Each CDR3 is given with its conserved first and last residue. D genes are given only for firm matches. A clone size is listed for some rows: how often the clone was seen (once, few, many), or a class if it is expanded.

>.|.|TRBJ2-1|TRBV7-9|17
TGTGCCAGCAGCCAAGGGGGCGGGACGAGCTCCTACAATGAGCAGTTCTTC
CASSQGGGTSSYNEQFF
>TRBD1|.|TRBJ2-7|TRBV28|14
TGTGCCAGCAGCCCTGGACAGGGGACCTACGAGCAGTACTTC
CASSPGQGTYEQYF
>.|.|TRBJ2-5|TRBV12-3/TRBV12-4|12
TGTGCCAGCAGCCCACCGAGCGGGACCCAGTACTTC
CASSPPSGTQYF
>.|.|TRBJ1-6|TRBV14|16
TGTGCCAGCAGCCAAGTTGACAGCCAGTATAATTCACCCCTCCACTTT
CASSQVDSQYNSPLHF
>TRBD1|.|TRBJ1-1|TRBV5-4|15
TGTGCCAGCAGCTTCGGGACAGGGGGGAACACTGAAGCTTTCTTT
CASSFGTGGNTEAFF
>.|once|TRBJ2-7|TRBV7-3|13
TGTGCCAGCAGCTTGAAGCCCCGGGACGAGCAGTACTTC
CASSLKPRDEQYF
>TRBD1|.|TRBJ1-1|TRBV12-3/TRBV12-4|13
TGTGCCAGCTCGGGGACAGGAGACACTGAAGCTTTCTTT
CASSGTGDTEAFF
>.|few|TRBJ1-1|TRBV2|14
TGTGCCAGCCCTACCCCCGCAGGGAACACTGAAGCTTTCTTT
CASPTPAGNTEAFF
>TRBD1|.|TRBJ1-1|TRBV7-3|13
TGTGCCAGCAGCTCGGGGACAGGGGGAATCGCTTTCTTT
CASSSGTGGIAFF
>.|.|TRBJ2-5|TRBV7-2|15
TGTGCCAGCAGCTTAGTGGGGATGCGGGAAGAGACCCAGTACTTC
CASSLVGMREETQYF
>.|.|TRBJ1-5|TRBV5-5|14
TGTGCCAGCAGCTTGGTCTCAGGAAATCAGCCCCAGCATTTT
CASSLVSGNQPQHF
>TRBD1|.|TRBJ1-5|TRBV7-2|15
TGTGCCAGCAGCACCAGAGGGACAGACAATCAGCCCCAGCATTTT
CASSTRGTDNQPQHF
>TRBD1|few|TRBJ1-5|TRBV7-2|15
TGTGCCAGCAGCTTGGGGGGACAGGGAAATCAGCCCCAGCATTTT
CASSLGGQGNQPQHF
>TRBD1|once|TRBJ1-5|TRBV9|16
TGTGCCAGCAGCCCCGGGACAGGCCCCGCGAGTCAGCCCCAGCATTTT
CASSPGTGPASQPQHF
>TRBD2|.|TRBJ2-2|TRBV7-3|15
TGTGCCAGCAGCATGACTAGCGGGACTTCCGGGGAGCTGTTTTTT
CASSMTSGTSGELFF
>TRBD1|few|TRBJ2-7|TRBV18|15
TGTGCCAGCTCTCCGGGTGGGACAGGGGGCCACGAGCAGTACTTC
CASSPGGTGGHEQYF
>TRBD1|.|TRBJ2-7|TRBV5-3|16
TGTGCCAGAATTCTCTACGGGGACAGGGTTTGTCCCGAGCAGTACTTC
CARILYGDRVCPEQYF
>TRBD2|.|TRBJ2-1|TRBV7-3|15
TGTGCCAGCAGCTTAACCCCTAGCGGGTACAATGAGCAGTTCTTC
CASSLTPSGYNEQFF
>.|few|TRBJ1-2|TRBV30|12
TGTGCCTGGAGTGTACGAGGGAATGGCTACACCTTC
CAWSVRGNGYTF
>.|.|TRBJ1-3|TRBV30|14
TGTGCCTGGATTCGCGGGGGCTCTGGAAACACCATATATTTT
CAWIRGGSGNTIYF
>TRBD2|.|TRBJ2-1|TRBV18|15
TGTGCCAGCTCCGCTACAGCGGGATCCTACAATGAGCAGTTCTTC
CASSATAGSYNEQFF
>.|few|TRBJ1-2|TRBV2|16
TGTGCCAGCAGTGTGGAGGGCTCCCAGGGAGGAGGCGGCTACACCTTC
CASSVEGSQGGGGYTF
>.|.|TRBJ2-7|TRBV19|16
TGTGCCAGTAGTACTGGAACCAGGCAGGTTGACTACGAGCAGTACTTC
CASSTGTRQVDYEQYF
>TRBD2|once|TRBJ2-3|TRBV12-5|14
TGTGCTAGCCGGGCGGGAGGTAGCACAGATACGCAGTATTTT
CASRAGGSTDTQYF
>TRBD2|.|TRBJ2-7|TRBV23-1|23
TGCGCCAGCAGTCAATCTGCGGCTGGGGGGCTACGACTAGCGGGAGGGCGAGGGAGGGAGCAGTACTTC
CASSQSAAGGLRLAGGRGREQYF
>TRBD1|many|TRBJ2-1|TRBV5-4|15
TGTGCCAGCAGCTCGGGACAGGGTGACGTTGGTGAGCAGTTCTTC
CASSSGQGDVGEQFF
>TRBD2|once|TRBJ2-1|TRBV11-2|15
TGTGCCAGCAGCGCTATAGCGGGAGGAGAAAATGAGCAGTTCTTC
CASSAIAGGENEQFF
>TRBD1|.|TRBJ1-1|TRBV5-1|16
TGCGCCAGCAGCTCGCACCGACAGGGAGCGAACACTGAAGCTTTCTTT
CASSSHRQGANTEAFF
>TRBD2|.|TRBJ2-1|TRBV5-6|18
TGTGCCAGCAGCCGGGGACTAGCGGGAGGGCTTCCCTACAATGAGCAGTTCTTC
CASSRGLAGGLPYNEQFF
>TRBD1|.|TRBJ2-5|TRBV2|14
TGTGCCAGCAGTGCCGACAGGGCTAGGGAGACCCAGTACTTC
CASSADRARETQYF
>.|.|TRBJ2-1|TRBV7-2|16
TGTGCCAGCAGCCGGTCTAACCCAGGGCCTTACAATGAGCAGTTCTTC
CASSRSNPGPYNEQFF
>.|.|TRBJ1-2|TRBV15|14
TGTGCCACCAGCAGATCTGGAGCATACTATGGCTACACCTTC
CATSRSGAYYGYTF
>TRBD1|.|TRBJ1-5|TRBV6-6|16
TGTGCCAGCAGTCCCCTAGGGGGACAGGGGGCTGTGCCCCAGCATTTT
CASSPLGGQGAVPQHF
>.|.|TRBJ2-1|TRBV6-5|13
TGTGCCAGCAGTTTAATGGGCCCGACCCAGCAGTTCTTC
CASSLMGPTQQFF
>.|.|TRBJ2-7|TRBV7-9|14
TGTGCCAGCAGCCCGCGTCGCCTCTCCTACGAGCAGTACTTC
CASSPRRLSYEQYF
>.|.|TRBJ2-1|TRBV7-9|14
TGTGCCAGCAGCTTAGGGGCCAGCACCGATGAGCAGTTCTTC
CASSLGASTDEQFF
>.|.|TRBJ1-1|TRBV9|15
TGTGCCAGCAGCCCCTCCGGGGGGAGACTTGCTGAAGCTTTCTTT
CASSPSGGRLAEAFF
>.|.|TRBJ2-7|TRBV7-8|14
TGTGCCAGCAGCTCCCAATCTAGCTCCTACGAGCAGTACTTC
CASSSQSSSYEQYF
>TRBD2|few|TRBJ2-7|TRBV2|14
TGTGCCACAACCGGGCGAGCGGGAGTTCGAGAGCAGTACTTC
CATTGRAGVREQYF
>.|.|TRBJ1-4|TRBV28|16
TGTGCCAGCAGCATGCCCGGGAGGGGGGGTGGTGAAAAACTGTTTTTT
CASSMPGRGGGEKLFF